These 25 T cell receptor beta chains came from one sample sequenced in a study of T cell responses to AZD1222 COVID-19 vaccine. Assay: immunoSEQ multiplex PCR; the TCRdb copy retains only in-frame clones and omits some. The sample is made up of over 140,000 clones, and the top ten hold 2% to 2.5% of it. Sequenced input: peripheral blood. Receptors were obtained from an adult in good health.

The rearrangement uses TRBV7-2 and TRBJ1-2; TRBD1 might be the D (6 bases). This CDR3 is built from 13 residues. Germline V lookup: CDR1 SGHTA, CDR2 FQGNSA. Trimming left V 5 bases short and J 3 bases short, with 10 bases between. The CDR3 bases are TGTGCCAGCAGCACGGGGGCCTACTATGGCTACACCTTC. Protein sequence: CASSTGAYYGYTF.

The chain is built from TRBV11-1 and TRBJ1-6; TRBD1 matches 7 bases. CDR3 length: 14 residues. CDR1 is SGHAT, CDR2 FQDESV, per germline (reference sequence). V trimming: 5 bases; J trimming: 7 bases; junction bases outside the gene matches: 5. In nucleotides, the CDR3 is TGTGCCAGCAGCCCCGACAGGGTGAATTCACCCCTCCACTTT. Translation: CASSPDRVNSPLHF.

In DNA form, the CDR3 reads TGTGCCAGCAGCTCCCGATGGGAGGGTAACTATGGCTACACCTTC. This sequence encodes CASSSRWEGNYGYTF. The rearrangement joins TRBV5-8 to TRBJ1-2, with D unresolved. Germline V lookup: CDR1 SGHTS, CDR2 YDEGEE. The V and J ends lost 3 bases and 1 base respectively, with 13 bases between them. CDR3 length equals 15 residues.

The CDR3 sequence: CSVLQGSDQPQHF. The DNA for the CDR3 is TGCAGCGTCCTACAGGGGTCCGATCAGCCCCAGCATTTT. This chain links TRBV29-1 with TRBJ1-5; the match to TRBD1 covers 7 bases. V was pared by 6 bases and J by 5 bases, with 7 bases of the junction left unmatched. The length of the CDR3 is 13 residues. Germline V CDR1 and CDR2: SQVTM, ANQGSEA.

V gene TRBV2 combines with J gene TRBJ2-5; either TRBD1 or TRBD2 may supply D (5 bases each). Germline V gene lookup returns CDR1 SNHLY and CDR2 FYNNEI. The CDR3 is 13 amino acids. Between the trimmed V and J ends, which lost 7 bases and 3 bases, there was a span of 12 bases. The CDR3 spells CASNVLGEETQYF. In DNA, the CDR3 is TGTGCCAGCAACGTCCTGGGGGAAGAGACCCAGTACTTC.

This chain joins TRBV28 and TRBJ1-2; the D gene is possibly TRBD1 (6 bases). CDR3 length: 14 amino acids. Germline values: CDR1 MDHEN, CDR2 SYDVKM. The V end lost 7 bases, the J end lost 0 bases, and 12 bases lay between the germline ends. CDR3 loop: CASTTTGTNYGYTF. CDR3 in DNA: TGTGCCAGCACCACAACAGGGACTAACTATGGCTACACCTTC.

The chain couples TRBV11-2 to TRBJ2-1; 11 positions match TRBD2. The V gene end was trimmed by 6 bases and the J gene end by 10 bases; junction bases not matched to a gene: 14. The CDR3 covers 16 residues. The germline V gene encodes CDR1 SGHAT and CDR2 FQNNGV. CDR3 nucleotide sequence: TGTGCCAGCAGGACATCGGGACTAGCGGCCTTGAGGGAGCAGTTCTTC. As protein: CASRTSGLAALREQFF.

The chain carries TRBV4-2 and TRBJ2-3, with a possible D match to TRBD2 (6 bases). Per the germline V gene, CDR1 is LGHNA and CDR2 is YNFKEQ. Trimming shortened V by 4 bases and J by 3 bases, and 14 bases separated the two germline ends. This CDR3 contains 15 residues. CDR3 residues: CASSLGPGETDTQYF. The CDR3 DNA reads TGTGCCAGCAGCCTAGGTCCGGGGGAGACAGATACGCAGTATTTT.

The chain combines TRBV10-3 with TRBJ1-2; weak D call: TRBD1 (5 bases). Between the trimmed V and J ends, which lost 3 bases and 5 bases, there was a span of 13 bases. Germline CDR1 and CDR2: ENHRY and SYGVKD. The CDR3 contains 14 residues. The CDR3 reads CAISDAQGLYGYTF. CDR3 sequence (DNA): TGTGCCATCAGTGATGCCCAGGGTTTATATGGCTACACCTTC.

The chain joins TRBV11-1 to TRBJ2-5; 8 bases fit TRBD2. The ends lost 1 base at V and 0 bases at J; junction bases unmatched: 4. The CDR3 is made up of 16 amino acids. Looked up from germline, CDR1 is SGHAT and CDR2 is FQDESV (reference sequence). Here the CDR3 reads CASSLVPSGYQETQYF. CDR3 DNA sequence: TGTGCCAGCAGCTTAGTTCCTAGCGGGTACCAAGAGACCCAGTACTTC.

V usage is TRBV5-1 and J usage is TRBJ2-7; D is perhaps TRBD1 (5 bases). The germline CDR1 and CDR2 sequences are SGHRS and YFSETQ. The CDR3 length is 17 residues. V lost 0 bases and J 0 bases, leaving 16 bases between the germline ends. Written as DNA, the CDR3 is TGCGCCAGCAGCTTGGCACCAATACAGGAGAGCTCCTACGAGCAGTACTTC. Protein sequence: CASSLAPIQESSYEQYF.

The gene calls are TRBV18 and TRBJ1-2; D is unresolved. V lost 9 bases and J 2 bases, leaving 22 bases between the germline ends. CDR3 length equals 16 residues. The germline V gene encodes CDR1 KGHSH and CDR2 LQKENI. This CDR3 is CASSALKLTENYGYTF. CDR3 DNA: TGTGCCAGTTCGGCCCTGAAGTTAACAGAAAACTATGGCTACACCTTC.

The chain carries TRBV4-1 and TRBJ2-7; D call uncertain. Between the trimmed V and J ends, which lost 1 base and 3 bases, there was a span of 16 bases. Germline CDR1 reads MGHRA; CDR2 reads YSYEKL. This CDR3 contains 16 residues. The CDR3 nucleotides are TGCGCCAGCAGCCAAGGACTGGCGGAGATGCTCTACGAGCAGTACTTC. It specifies CASSQGLAEMLYEQYF.

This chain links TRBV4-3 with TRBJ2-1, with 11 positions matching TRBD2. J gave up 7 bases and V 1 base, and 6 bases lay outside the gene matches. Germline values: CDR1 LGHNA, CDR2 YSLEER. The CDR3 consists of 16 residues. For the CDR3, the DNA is TGCGCCAGCAGCCAAGCCACTAGCGGGGGTATGAATGAGCAGTTCTTC. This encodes CASSQATSGGMNEQFF.

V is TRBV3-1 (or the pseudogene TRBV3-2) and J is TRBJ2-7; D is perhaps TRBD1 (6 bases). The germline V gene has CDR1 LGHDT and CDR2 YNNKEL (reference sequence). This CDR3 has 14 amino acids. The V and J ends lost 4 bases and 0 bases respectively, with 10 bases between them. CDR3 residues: CASSPDRYSYEQYF. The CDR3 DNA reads TGTGCCAGCAGCCCGGACAGATACTCCTACGAGCAGTACTTC.

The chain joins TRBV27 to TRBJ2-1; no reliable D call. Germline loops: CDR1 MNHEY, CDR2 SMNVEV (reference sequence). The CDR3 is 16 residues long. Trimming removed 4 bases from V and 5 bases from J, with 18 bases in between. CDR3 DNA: TGTGCCAGCAGTTATTGGACCCTGACACCGAACAATGAGCAGTTCTTC. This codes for CASSYWTLTPNNEQFF.

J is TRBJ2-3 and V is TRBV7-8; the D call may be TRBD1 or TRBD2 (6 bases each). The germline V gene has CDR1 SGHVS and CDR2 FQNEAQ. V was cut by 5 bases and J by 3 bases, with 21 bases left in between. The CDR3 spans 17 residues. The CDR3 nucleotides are TGTGCCAGCAGCCGACAAGGTGGGGGGCTAACGACAGATACGCAGTATTTT. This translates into CASSRQGGGLTTDTQYF.

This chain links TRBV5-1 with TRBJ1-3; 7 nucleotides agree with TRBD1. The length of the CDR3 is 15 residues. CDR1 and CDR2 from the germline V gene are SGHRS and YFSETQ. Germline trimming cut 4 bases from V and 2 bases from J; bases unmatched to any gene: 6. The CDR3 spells CASSPGTVTGNTIYF. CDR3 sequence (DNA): TGCGCCAGCAGCCCCGGGACAGTCACTGGAAACACCATATATTTT.

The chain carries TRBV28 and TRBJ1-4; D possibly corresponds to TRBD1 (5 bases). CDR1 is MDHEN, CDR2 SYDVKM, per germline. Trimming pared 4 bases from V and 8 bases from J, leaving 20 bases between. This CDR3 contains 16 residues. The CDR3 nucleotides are TGTGCCAGCAGTTGGACCGCGGGACGGGTAGACGAAAAACTGTTTTTT. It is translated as CASSWTAGRVDEKLFF.

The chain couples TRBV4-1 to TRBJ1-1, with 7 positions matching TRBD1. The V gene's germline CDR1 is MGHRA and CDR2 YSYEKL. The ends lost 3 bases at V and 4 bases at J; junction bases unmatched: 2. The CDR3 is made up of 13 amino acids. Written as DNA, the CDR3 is TGCGCCAGCAGCCAGGGACAGACCACTGAAGCTTTCTTT. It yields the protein CASSQGQTTEAFF.

CDR3 sequence: CASRPNQGNSPLHF. The CDR3 bases are TGTGCCAGCAGACCCAACCAGGGGAATTCACCCCTCCACTTT. The chain joins TRBV7-2 to TRBJ1-6; perhaps TRBD1 as D (6 bases). This CDR3 is built from 14 residues. Trimming removed 6 bases from V and 7 bases from J, with 13 bases in between. CDR1 is SGHTA and CDR2 is FQGNSA in the germline V gene.

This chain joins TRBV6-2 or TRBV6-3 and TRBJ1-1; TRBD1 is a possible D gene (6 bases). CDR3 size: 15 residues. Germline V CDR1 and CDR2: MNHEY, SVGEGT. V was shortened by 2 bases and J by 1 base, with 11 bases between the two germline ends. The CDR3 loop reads CASSYQGHPNTEAFF. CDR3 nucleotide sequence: TGTGCCAGCAGTTACCAGGGACACCCGAACACTGAAGCTTTCTTT.

Here the CDR3 DNA reads TGTGCCTGGAGTCGTGTCGGGGGGTTGAACACTGAAGCTTTCTTT. Translating gives CAWSRVGGLNTEAFF. The rearrangement links TRBV30 to TRBJ1-1; D possibly corresponds to TRBD1 (5 bases). The germline gives CDR1 GTSNPN, CDR2 SVGIG (reference sequence). This CDR3 is built from 15 residues. Trimming cost V 2 bases and J 0 bases, with 13 bases left between them.

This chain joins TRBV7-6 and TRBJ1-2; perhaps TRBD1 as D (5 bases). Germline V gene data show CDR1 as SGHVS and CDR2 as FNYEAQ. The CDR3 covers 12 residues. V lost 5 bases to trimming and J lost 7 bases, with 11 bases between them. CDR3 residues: CASSDHGGGYTF. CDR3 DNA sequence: TGTGCCAGCAGCGACCACGGGGGTGGCTACACCTTC.

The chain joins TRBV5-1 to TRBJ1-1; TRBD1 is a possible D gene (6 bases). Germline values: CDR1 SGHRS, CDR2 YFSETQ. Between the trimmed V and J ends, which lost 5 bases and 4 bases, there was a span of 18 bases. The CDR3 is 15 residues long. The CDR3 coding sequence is TGCGCCAGCAGACAAGAGGGGGGCTGGGTCACTGAAGCTTTCTTT. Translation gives CASRQEGGWVTEAFF. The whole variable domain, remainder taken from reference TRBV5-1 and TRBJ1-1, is KAGVTQTPRYLIKTRGQQVTLSCSPISGHRSVSWYQQTPGQGLQFLFEYFSETQRNKGNFPGRFSGRQFSNSRSEMNVSTLELGDSALYLCASRQEGGWVTEAFFGQGTRLTVV.